Listed here are 31 T cell receptor beta chains from one sample, sequenced in a study of T cell responses to AZD1222 COVID-19 vaccine. The table came from immunoSEQ multiplex PCR; TCRdb's copy has only in-frame clones and leaves some out. The data hold 100,000 to 120,000 clones, with approximately 94% observed a single time. The sample here was peripheral blood, taken 28 days after the second AZD1222 dose. The origin of the receptors is an adult who received the AZD1222 COVID-19 vaccine.

The chain recombines TRBV19 with TRBJ2-7; 8 nucleotides line up with TRBD1. In germline, CDR1 is LNHDA, CDR2 SQIVND (reference sequence). J lost 3 bases, V lost 9 bases, and 19 bases had no gene match. This CDR3 is built from 17 residues. CDR3 sequence (DNA): TGTGCCAGCCAGCCGGGACAGGAACCGGGACTGGTCTACGAGCAGTACTTC. It is translated as CASQPGQEPGLVYEQYF.

The V gene is TRBV5-1, the J gene TRBJ1-2, with 9 nucleotides matching TRBD1. CDR1 is SGHRS, CDR2 YFSETQ, per germline. CDR3 length: 14 residues. With V trimmed by 4 bases and J by 8 bases, 9 bases remained unmatched. CDR3 region: CASSPGQGLGGYTF. The CDR3 nucleotides read TGCGCCAGCAGCCCGGGACAGGGCCTCGGCGGCTACACCTTC.

The CDR3 reads CASSLKARGPGNTIYF. CDR3 coding DNA: TGTGCCAGCAGTTTAAAAGCTCGGGGCCCTGGAAACACCATATATTTT. The chain is built from TRBV27 and TRBJ1-3; D may be TRBD1 (5 bases). Germline assignment: CDR1 MNHEY and CDR2 SMNVEV (reference sequence). The CDR3 consists of 16 residues. Trimming removed 2 bases from V and 2 bases from J, with 13 bases in between.

J is TRBJ1-3 and V is TRBV27, with D tentatively TRBD1 (5 bases). The CDR3 is made up of 14 amino acids. Trimming removed 4 bases at V and 1 base at J, with 8 bases between. Germline CDR1 reads MNHEY; CDR2 reads SMNVEV (reference sequence). The DNA for the CDR3 is TGTGCCAGCAGTTCCGCAGGGTCTGGAAACACCATATATTTT. Amino acid sequence: CASSSAGSGNTIYF.

V gene TRBV13 combines with J gene TRBJ2-7; possibly TRBD1 for D (6 bases). V lost 5 bases to trimming and J lost 5 bases, with 13 bases between them. The CDR3 runs 13 residues. The germline gives CDR1 PRHDT, CDR2 FYEKMQ (reference sequence). The CDR3 sequence: CASSQQGVHEQYF. DNA for the CDR3: TGTGCCAGCAGCCAACAGGGCGTACACGAGCAGTACTTC.

This chain connects TRBV2 to TRBJ2-2; 11 nucleotides agree with TRBD2. Trimming at V came to 6 bases and at J to 7 bases, leaving 13 bases not matched to a gene. The CDR3 has 17 amino acids. Germline V gene lookup returns CDR1 SNHLY and CDR2 FYNNEI. CDR3 region: CASSAGITSGGRGELFF. CDR3 nucleotides: TGTGCCAGCAGCGCCGGAATTACTAGCGGGGGCCGCGGGGAGCTGTTTTTT.

The chain uses TRBV6-5 and TRBJ2-5; TRBD2 might be the D (5 bases). Germline loops: CDR1 MNHEY, CDR2 SVGAGI. This CDR3 spans 14 amino acids. V was clipped by 7 bases and J by 4 bases, with 16 bases between them. The CDR3 sequence is CASTPPGSGETQYF. The CDR3 nucleotides read TGTGCCAGCACCCCTCCGGGGTCGGGAGAGACCCAGTACTTC.

The chain carries TRBV7-9 and TRBJ2-1; no reliable D call. CDR1 is SEHNR, CDR2 FQNEAQ, per germline (reference sequence). Trimming pared 2 bases from V and 7 bases from J, leaving 9 bases between. The CDR3 has 13 amino acids. CDR3: CASSLNQYNEQFF. As DNA, the CDR3 is TGTGCCAGCAGCTTAAACCAGTATAATGAGCAGTTCTTC. Filled out from reference TRBV7-9 and TRBJ2-1, the complete variable domain reads DTGVSQNPRHKITKRGQNVTFRCDPISEHNRLYWYRQTLGQGPEFLTYFQNEAQLEKSRLLSDRFSAERPKGSFSTLEIQRTEQGDSAMYLCASSLNQYNEQFFGPGTRLTVL.

The chain combines TRBV4-1 with TRBJ2-5; 12 nucleotides align to TRBD2. The CDR3 totals 20 residues. Germline CDR1 and CDR2: MGHRA and YSYEKL. Losses at the gene ends were 1 base for V and 2 bases for J; bases not matched to a gene: 14. For the CDR3, the DNA is TGCGCCAGCAGCCAAGGACTAGCGGGAGCCCACTCCCAACAACAAGAGACCCAGTACTTC. Protein sequence: CASSQGLAGAHSQQQETQYF.

This chain links TRBV5-6 with TRBJ1-6; no clear D gene. CDR3 length: 15 residues. Germline loops: CDR1 SGHDT, CDR2 YYEEEE. The V end was cut by 1 base, the J end by 3 bases, with 8 bases between. CDR3 sequence: CASSLLGVYNSPLHF. Written as DNA, the CDR3 is TGTGCCAGCAGCTTGCTTGGGGTCTATAATTCACCCCTCCACTTT.

This chain's CDR3 is CASSLAQGLQNIQYF. CDR3 DNA sequence: TGTGCCAGCAGCTTGGCCCAAGGGCTCCAAAACATTCAGTACTTC. V usage is TRBV5-4 and J usage is TRBJ2-4; no definite D call. Germline lookup yields CDR1 SGHNT and CDR2 YYREEE (reference sequence). CDR3 length: 15 amino acids. The V and J ends lost 0 bases and 5 bases respectively, with 12 bases between them.

The V and J genes are TRBV18 and TRBJ2-7; D perhaps matches TRBD1 (5 bases). Germline CDR1 is KGHSH and CDR2 is LQKENI. The CDR3 consists of 15 residues. V lost 2 bases, J lost 3 bases, and 14 bases lay in between. CDR3 nucleotide sequence: TGTGCCAGCTCACCAAAAAGTGACAGCAACTACGAGCAGTACTTC. Protein sequence: CASSPKSDSNYEQYF.

This clone appeared a single time. A read error may account for a junction end that differs from germline. The V and J genes are TRBV5-4 and TRBJ1-2; D possibly corresponds to TRBD1 (5 bases). The CDR3 covers 12 residues. CDR1 and CDR2 (germline): SGHNT, YYREEE (reference sequence). The CDR3 loop is CASSLEQGGYLF. As DNA, the CDR3 is TGTGCCAGCAGCTTAGAGCAGGGAGGGTATTTGTTC.

The rearrangement joins TRBV28 to TRBJ2-3; TRBD1 matches 11 bases. This CDR3 has 14 amino acids. Germline-derived CDR1 and CDR2 are MDHEN and SYDVKM. V shed 6 bases, J shed 6 bases, and the junction held 5 bases outside the gene matches. Written as DNA, the CDR3 is TGTGCCAGCAGAGGGACAGGGGGTTCGGATACGCAGTATTTT. Translation: CASRGTGGSDTQYF.

This clone was observed a single time. DNA of the CDR3: TGTGCCAGCAGGGTCCTAGCCAAAAACATTCAGTACTTC. It specifies CASRVLAKNIQYF. The rearrangement links TRBV11-2 to TRBJ2-4; no clear D. This CDR3 comprises 13 residues. V was cut by 6 bases and J by 0 bases, with 6 bases left in between. CDR1 is SGHAT and CDR2 is FQNNGV in the germline V gene.

The V call is TRBV19, the J call TRBJ1-1, with D possibly being TRBD1 (5 bases). CDR3 length equals 14 residues. Trimming took 5 bases from V and 10 from J, leaving 20 bases between them. Germline assignment: CDR1 LNHDA and CDR2 SQIVND (reference sequence). CDR3 loop: CASSLQVDTLGAFF. CDR3 in DNA: TGTGCCAGTAGTCTACAGGTTGACACACTGGGAGCTTTCTTT.

The J gene is TRBJ1-5, the V gene TRBV28; TRBD1 agrees at 12 bases. V lost 3 bases to trimming and J lost 2 bases; unmatched junction nucleotides: 8. CDR3 size: 18 residues. CDR1 MDHEN and CDR2 SYDVKM come from the germline V gene. The CDR3 spells CASSFRDRGPDGNQPQHF. CDR3 bases: TGTGCCAGCAGTTTTCGGGACAGGGGGCCCGACGGCAATCAGCCCCAGCATTTT.

The J gene is TRBJ1-2, the V gene TRBV6-6; 10 bases are shared with TRBD1. Germline lookup yields CDR1 MNHNY and CDR2 SVGAGI (reference sequence). V trimming: 10 bases; J trimming: 7 bases; junction bases outside the gene matches: 12. The CDR3 totals 14 residues. The CDR3 region is CATVWETGGGGYTF. The CDR3, as DNA: TGTGCCACGGTTTGGGAGACAGGGGGCGGTGGCTACACCTTC.

The V and J genes are TRBV11-2 and TRBJ2-2, with D perhaps given as TRBD1 or TRBD2 (6 bases each). This CDR3 has 15 residues. V lost 3 bases to trimming and J lost 0 bases, with 8 bases between them. The germline gives CDR1 SGHAT, CDR2 FQNNGV. The CDR3 protein is CASSLEGANTGELFF. In nucleotides, the CDR3 is TGTGCCAGCAGCTTGGAGGGGGCGAACACCGGGGAGCTGTTTTTT.

The V and J genes are TRBV5-1 and TRBJ2-5; D may correspond to TRBD1 or TRBD2 (5 bases each). CDR3 size: 14 residues. V was pared by 2 bases and J by 4 bases, with 12 bases between. Germline-derived CDR1 and CDR2 are SGHRS and YFSETQ. This chain's CDR3 is CASSFLWGRETQYF. The CDR3 bases are TGCGCCAGCAGCTTCTTGTGGGGGAGAGAGACCCAGTACTTC. The complete variable domain, with remaining parts taken from reference TRBV5-1 and TRBJ2-5, reads KAGVTQTPRYLIKTRGQQVTLSCSPISGHRSVSWYQQTPGQGLQFLFEYFSETQRNKGNFPGRFSGRQFSNSRSEMNVSTLELGDSALYLCASSFLWGRETQYFGPGTRLLVL.

The chain carries TRBV30 and TRBJ1-1, with D tentatively TRBD1 (6 bases). With 3 bases removed from V and 1 base from J, the gap between germline ends came to 12 bases. Germline CDR1 reads GTSNPN; CDR2 reads SVGIG (reference sequence). CDR3 length: 14 residues. CDR3 DNA: TGTGCCTGGAGGGCATGGACAGCGAACACTGAAGCTTTCTTT. Translated, it gives CAWRAWTANTEAFF.

The V and J genes are TRBV7-2 and TRBJ1-2; TRBD1 matches 9 bases. V was clipped by 3 bases and J by 6 bases; unmatched bases: 14. The CDR3 contains 17 residues. Germline loops: CDR1 SGHTA, CDR2 FQGNSA. CDR3 nucleotide sequence: TGTGCCAGCAGCTTGGGGGTCCGGGACAGGGCTCCTGATGGCTACACCTTC. Translated: CASSLGVRDRAPDGYTF.

The chain links TRBV12-3 or TRBV12-4 to TRBJ2-3; possible D gene TRBD1, 5 bases. The CDR3 is 13 residues long. V was cut by 7 bases and J by 0 bases, with 8 bases left in between. CDR3 coding DNA: TGTGCCAGCACCCAGGGTAGCACAGATACGCAGTATTTT. It codes for CASTQGSTDTQYF.

This sequence joins TRBV12-3 or TRBV12-4 and TRBJ1-5, with 7 bases identical to TRBD1. After removal of 6 bases from V and 7 bases from J, the junction contained 6 bases not matched to a gene. The CDR3 is made up of 13 amino acids. The CDR3 sequence is CASSRDSQQPQHF. Here the CDR3 DNA reads TGTGCCAGCAGCCGGGACAGTCAACAGCCCCAGCATTTT.

The chain links TRBV5-4 to TRBJ2-2; perhaps TRBD1 as D (6 bases). This CDR3 has 15 residues. Trimming cost V 4 bases and J 6 bases, with 16 bases left between them. The germline V gene encodes CDR1 SGHNT and CDR2 YYREEE (reference sequence). CDR3 sequence reads: CASSQDRPGPGELFF. DNA of the CDR3: TGTGCCAGCAGCCAAGACAGGCCGGGCCCCGGGGAGCTGTTTTTT.

The chain recombines TRBV3-1 (or the pseudogene TRBV3-2) with TRBJ1-3; 7 nucleotides align to TRBD1. The CDR3 spans 14 residues. The trim removed 5 bases at V and 6 bases at J, leaving 7 bases unmatched. Germline-derived CDR1 and CDR2 are LGHDT and YNNKEL (reference sequence). The chain's CDR3 is CASSSRQGSNTIYF. CDR3 sequence (DNA): TGTGCCAGCAGCTCCCGACAGGGCTCAAACACCATATATTTT.

This chain connects TRBV18 to TRBJ1-1, with a tentative D call TRBD1 (5 bases). Germline V gene data show CDR1 as KGHSH and CDR2 as LQKENI. V lost 4 bases, J lost 0 bases, and 12 bases lay in between. The CDR3 extends over 15 amino acids. The CDR3 loop reads CASSQGGGMNTEAFF. The DNA for the CDR3 is TGTGCCAGCTCACAGGGTGGGGGTATGAACACTGAAGCTTTCTTT.

This clone was found once. The CDR3 reads CASNPGGRLVSPLHF. CDR3 nucleotide sequence: TGTGCCAGCAATCCTGGGGGGCGTCTGGTTTCACCCCTCCACTTT. This chain connects TRBV6-5 to TRBJ1-6; perhaps TRBD1 as D (6 bases). Trimming took 7 bases from V and 9 from J, leaving 19 bases between them. The CDR3 consists of 15 residues. Per germline, CDR1 MNHEY and CDR2 SVGAGI.

The chain carries TRBV18 and TRBJ1-3; TRBD1 is a possible D gene (6 bases). The V end was cut by 6 bases, the J end by 0 bases, with 15 bases between. Germline CDR1 reads KGHSH; CDR2 reads LQKENI. The CDR3 length is 16 residues. In DNA form, the CDR3 reads TGTGCCAGCTCTACAGGGACCCCAAACTCTGGAAACACCATATATTTT. The encoded protein is CASSTGTPNSGNTIYF.

Only one count was recorded for this clone. J is TRBJ2-2 and V is TRBV6-5, with 8 bases that match TRBD2. Looked up from germline, CDR1 is MNHEY and CDR2 is SVGAGI. The junction had 12 bases not matched to a gene; V was cut back by 8 bases and J by 7 bases. This CDR3 has 15 residues. CDR3 DNA sequence: TGTGCCAGCCCTAATAGCGGGGTAGGGTTCGGGGAGCTGTTTTTT. Translating it yields CASPNSGVGFGELFF.

J is TRBJ2-1 and V is TRBV6-5; D remains unclear. CDR1 is MNHEY and CDR2 is SVGAGI in the germline V gene. The V end was cut by 2 bases, the J end by 7 bases, with 15 bases between. This CDR3 comprises 15 residues. CDR3 sequence: CASSYQNEVRNEQFF. CDR3 nucleotides: TGTGCCAGCAGTTACCAGAACGAGGTTAGGAATGAGCAGTTCTTC.